A single sample is the source of the 5 T cell receptor beta chains below, sequenced in a study of memory CD4+ T cells and cytomegalovirus serostatus. Clones were sequenced by immunoSEQ multiplex PCR, and TCRdb holds only the in-frame ones, with some missing. Among around 99,000 clones listed, about 80% were seen once. Single viable CD3+CD4+CD8-CD45RO+ cells were sorted as the memory CD4+ T cells. Sequencing was carried out using memory CD4+ T cells from blood. The receptors originated from an adult in good health and CMV-seropositive.

The chain uses TRBV4-3 and TRBJ2-6, with D uncertain. Germline CDR1 is LGHNA and CDR2 is YSLEER. V was cut by 3 bases and J by 4 bases, with 7 bases left in between. CDR3 length: 14 amino acids. The CDR3 DNA sequence: TGCGCCAGCAGCCATCTTGGAGGGGCCAACGTCCTGACTTTC. This sequence encodes CASSHLGGANVLTF.

This clone is a singleton in its sample. The gene calls are TRBV5-4 and TRBJ2-5; D may be TRBD1 or TRBD2 (5 bases each). The ends were cut back, 0 bases at V and 2 bases at J, with 8 bases in the middle. The CDR3 spans 14 residues. The germline V gene has CDR1 SGHNT and CDR2 YYREEE (reference sequence). For the CDR3, the DNA is TGTGCCAGCAGCTTGGGGGGACCTCAAGAGACCCAGTACTTC. It is translated as CASSLGGPQETQYF.

V is TRBV7-9 and J is TRBJ2-6; TRBD2 agrees at 8 bases. Germline V gene lookup returns CDR1 SEHNR and CDR2 FQNEAQ (reference sequence). V lost 5 bases, J lost 2 bases, and 8 bases stayed unmatched. This CDR3 has 17 amino acids. The CDR3 here is CASSVSGGATGANVLTF. The CDR3 region has the DNA TGTGCCAGCAGCGTCAGCGGGGGCGCAACTGGGGCCAACGTCCTGACTTTC.

The chain is built from TRBV19 and TRBJ2-4; unclear D gene. V was clipped by 8 bases and J by 0 bases, with 17 bases between them. The V gene's germline CDR1 is LNHDA and CDR2 SQIVND (reference sequence). The CDR3 extends over 16 amino acids. The CDR3 DNA reads as TGTGCCAGTTCTGGGGTATCCACGCTAGCCAAAAACATTCAGTACTTC. Protein product: CASSGVSTLAKNIQYF.

The chain has TRBV30 and TRBJ1-1; D is possibly TRBD1 (6 bases). Germline-derived CDR1 and CDR2 are GTSNPN and SVGIG (reference sequence). CDR3 length: 12 residues. The V end lost 5 bases, the J end lost 0 bases, and 7 bases lay between the germline ends. The CDR3 coding sequence is TGTGCCTGGTACAGGGTGAACACTGAAGCTTTCTTT. It codes for CAWYRVNTEAFF.